The 17 T cell receptor beta chains reported below all come from one sample, sequenced in a study of T cells after posttransplantation cyclophosphamide. A marrow graft followed busulfan-fludarabine conditioning, with cyclophosphamide on days +3 and +4. This table comes from immunoSEQ multiplex PCR, and its TCRdb copy is limited to in-frame clones, with some not included. This record lists about 2,800 clones, none seen once only, and the top ten clones contain 15% to 20%. This specimen consisted of PBMCs, obtained 30 days after allogeneic stem cell transplant with posttransplant cyclophosphamide. The source is a female patient over 55 who received an allogeneic stem cell transplant from an unrelated donor, was CMV-positive, and had acute GVHD only. Some of these T cells may belong to the graft donor.

In this sample, this clone turned up many times. The rearrangement links TRBV10-3 to TRBJ2-1; TRBD2 is a possible D gene (5 bases). Germline values: CDR1 ENHRY, CDR2 SYGVKD. The CDR3 contains 12 residues. The CDR3 sequence is CGTDWGSGEQFF. CDR3 nucleotide sequence: TGTGGGACTGACTGGGGTTCGGGGGAGCAGTTCTTC.

This clone was picked up many times. The rearrangement uses TRBV27 and TRBJ1-2; 7 nucleotides line up with TRBD1. CDR3 length equals 14 residues. The J segment lost 4 bases and the V segment lost 6 bases, leaving 8 bases of the junction unmatched. The germline CDR1 and CDR2 sequences are MNHEY and SMNVEV (reference sequence). The CDR3 sequence is CASRPWDSPYGYTF. The CDR3 DNA reads as TGTGCCAGCAGGCCCTGGGACAGTCCCTATGGCTACACCTTC.

This clone was detected many times. The chain recombines TRBV13 with TRBJ2-3; tentative D call: TRBD2 (6 bases). The CDR3 is 16 amino acids. Germline CDR1 is PRHDT and CDR2 is FYEKMQ (reference sequence). V shed 0 bases and J shed 3 bases, with 13 bases lying between them. The CDR3 here is CASSLGVGGETDTQYF. The CDR3 DNA sequence: TGTGCCAGCAGCTTAGGCGTGGGCGGGGAGACAGATACGCAGTATTTT.

The chain couples TRBV6-5 to TRBJ1-6; 9 bases fit TRBD1. CDR1 and CDR2 (germline): MNHEY, SVGAGI. The CDR3 sequence is 16 residues long. Trimming cost V 2 bases and J 7 bases; bases outside gene matches: 6. The CDR3 protein is CASSYRRTGENSPLHF. The DNA for the CDR3 is TGTGCCAGCAGTTACCGGAGGACAGGGGAGAATTCACCCCTCCACTTT.

This clone was counted ten times or more. This chain joins TRBV27 and TRBJ2-7; TRBD2 aligns across 7 bases. CDR3 size: 14 residues. The J segment lost 0 bases and the V segment lost 7 bases, leaving 6 bases of the junction unmatched. Per germline, CDR1 MNHEY and CDR2 SMNVEV (reference sequence). The CDR3 sequence is CASKPGLPSYEQYF. The DNA for the CDR3 is TGTGCCAGCAAGCCGGGACTACCCTCCTACGAGCAGTACTTC.

This clone was detected many times. The V call is TRBV30, the J call TRBJ2-7, with D perhaps matching TRBD2 (6 bases). Per the germline V gene, CDR1 is GTSNPN and CDR2 is SVGIG (reference sequence). The germline V and J ends were trimmed by 0 bases and 3 bases, with 12 bases remaining between them. The CDR3 is 14 amino acids. CDR3 protein: CAWSVGTFFYEQYF. CDR3 nucleotides: TGTGCCTGGAGTGTAGGGACTTTTTTCTACGAGCAGTACTTC. Based on the CDR3 plus reference TRBV30 and TRBJ2-7, the full variable domain is SQTIHQWPATLVQPVGSPLSLECTVEGTSNPNLYWYRQAAGRGLQLLFYSVGIGQISSEVPQNLSASRPQDRQFILSSKKLLLSDSGFYLCAWSVGTFFYEQYFGPGTRLTVT.

This clone was observed many times. The J gene is TRBJ2-1, the V gene TRBV7-3, with D possibly matching TRBD1 (7 bases). The CDR3 contains 11 residues. Trimming took off 5 bases at V and 15 bases at J, with 14 bases between the two ends. From germline, CDR1 is SGHTA and CDR2 FQGTGA. The CDR3 sequence is CASSPGDSWFF. The CDR3 nucleotides are TGTGCCAGCAGCCCGGGGGACAGTTGGTTCTTC.

This clone was seen ten or more times. The chain couples TRBV4-2 to TRBJ2-1, with TRBD2 as a possible D gene (6 bases). Between the trimmed V and J ends, which lost 2 bases and 0 bases, there was a span of 8 bases. The CDR3 extends over 15 amino acids. CDR1 is LGHNA and CDR2 is YNFKEQ in the germline V gene. DNA of the CDR3: TGTGCCAGCAGCCAACTTAGCGGCTCCTACAATGAGCAGTTCTTC. Its protein product is CASSQLSGSYNEQFF.

This clone qualifies as medium-sized. V usage is TRBV2 and J usage is TRBJ2-7; no firm D call. V lost 4 bases and J 6 bases, leaving 19 bases between the germline ends. The CDR3 runs to 15 residues. Germline CDR1 and CDR2: SNHLY and FYNNEI. The CDR3 here is CASSGSIGPASEQYF. The CDR3, as DNA: TGTGCCAGCAGTGGATCGATAGGGCCCGCCAGCGAGCAGTACTTC.

This clone ranks as medium-sized. The chain uses TRBV28 and TRBJ1-6; 7 nucleotides line up with TRBD1. The trim removed 10 bases at V and 9 bases at J, leaving 9 bases unmatched. This CDR3 region has 13 residues. CDR1 is MDHEN and CDR2 is SYDVKM in the germline V gene. The CDR3 region is CATNRGEASPLHF. CDR3 nucleotide sequence: TGTGCCACAAACAGGGGCGAGGCTTCACCCCTCCACTTT.

This clone was seen many times. This chain links TRBV10-2 with TRBJ1-5; 10 bases are a match to TRBD1. The CDR3 length is 14 residues. Germline CDR1 WSHSY, CDR2 SAAADI. V lost 8 bases to trimming and J lost 3 bases; unmatched junction nucleotides: 4. For the CDR3, the DNA is TGCGCCAGCGGGGACAGGGGTGACAATCAGCCCCAGCATTTT. Protein sequence: CASGDRGDNQPQHF.

This clone was seen at least ten times. The chain recombines TRBV11-2 with TRBJ2-3; possibly TRBD2 for D (7 bases). Germline CDR1 is SGHAT and CDR2 is FQNNGV. Trimming stripped 0 bases from V and 4 bases from J, with 11 bases between. The CDR3 runs 15 residues. The CDR3: CASSLDLGGPDTQYF. The CDR3 DNA follows: TGTGCCAGCAGCTTAGATCTCGGGGGGCCAGATACGCAGTATTTT.

This clone has a count of ten or more. The chain links TRBV5-1 to TRBJ2-7; tentative D call: TRBD1 (6 bases). Trimming took off 3 bases at V and 2 bases at J, with 12 bases between the two ends. There are 14 residues in the CDR3. Germline lookup yields CDR1 SGHRS and CDR2 YFSETQ. The CDR3 protein is CASSSQGSPYEQYF. In nucleotides, the CDR3 is TGCGCCAGCAGCTCACAGGGTTCCCCCTACGAGCAGTACTTC. Using reference TRBV5-1 and TRBJ2-7 for the parts outside the CDR3, the full variable domain is KAGVTQTPRYLIKTRGQQVTLSCSPISGHRSVSWYQQTPGQGLQFLFEYFSETQRNKGNFPGRFSGRQFSNSRSEMNVSTLELGDSALYLCASSSQGSPYEQYFGPGTRLTVT.

This clone was observed at least ten times. This rearrangement joins TRBV6-5 to TRBJ1-4; 7 nucleotides match TRBD1. Trimming cost V 0 bases and J 4 bases; bases outside gene matches: 2. Germline CDR1 is MNHEY and CDR2 is SVGAGI. This CDR3 region has 15 residues. The CDR3 protein is CASSYSGTVNEKLFF. DNA of the CDR3: TGTGCCAGCAGTTACTCGGGGACAGTTAATGAAAAACTGTTTTTT.

In its sample, this clone was seen many times. The V call is TRBV4-3, the J call TRBJ2-7, with TRBD1 matching 8 bases. This CDR3 spans 16 amino acids. Looked up from germline, CDR1 is LGHNA and CDR2 is YSLEER. The ends lost 0 bases at V and 5 bases at J; junction bases unmatched: 9. CDR3 sequence reads: CASSQDLAGQGHEQYF. CDR3 nucleotide sequence: TGCGCCAGCAGCCAAGATCTTGCTGGACAGGGACACGAGCAGTACTTC.

This clone is judged medium-sized. The chain links TRBV5-6 to TRBJ2-7; D is possibly TRBD1 (6 bases). V was cut by 0 bases and J by 3 bases, with 10 bases left in between. The CDR3 has 14 amino acids. Germline V CDR1 and CDR2: SGHDT, YYEEEE. DNA of the CDR3: TGTGCCAGCAGCTTGGGTGCCAGGGGCTACGAGCAGTACTTC. It specifies CASSLGARGYEQYF.

This clone occurred many times. The chain links TRBV7-9 to TRBJ2-3; TRBD1 aligns across 7 bases. V lost 9 bases to trimming and J lost 2 bases; unmatched junction nucleotides: 5. Germline loops: CDR1 SEHNR, CDR2 FQNEAQ (reference sequence). The CDR3 has 13 residues. The CDR3 DNA sequence: TGTGCCAGTCGACAGGGTAACACAGATACGCAGTATTTT. Its translation is CASRQGNTDTQYF.